These 13 T cell receptor beta chains were sequenced from one sample in a study of blood T cell repertoires in COVID-19. Produced via immunoSEQ multiplex PCR; TCRdb's table is partial and in-frame only. This sample has roughly 190,000 clones, with more than 80% found just once. Sequences were obtained from peripheral blood. These receptors all stem from a woman in her sixties with acute or convalescent COVID-19.

The gene calls are TRBV6-1 and TRBJ1-2; 8 nucleotides line up with TRBD1. The CDR3 extends over 14 amino acids. Germline loops: CDR1 MNHNS, CDR2 SASEGT. Unmatched junction bases numbered 6, after V lost 2 bases and J lost 7 bases. The CDR3 here is CASSERTGLTGYTF. In nucleotides, the CDR3 is TGTGCCAGCAGTGAAAGGACAGGGTTGACTGGCTACACCTTC.

This sequence joins TRBV5-1 and TRBJ2-1; 8 bases map to TRBD1. J was trimmed by 6 bases and V by 4 bases; bases with no gene match: 12. The CDR3 spans 16 residues. Germline assignment: CDR1 SGHRS and CDR2 YFSETQ. DNA of the CDR3: TGCGCCAGCAGCCTGGACAGGGCGAGACGGGGCAATGAGCAGTTCTTC. Its translation: CASSLDRARRGNEQFF.

This chain uses TRBV5-4 with TRBJ2-1, with 7 bases that match TRBD1. V lost 3 bases, J lost 5 bases, and 8 bases stayed unmatched. Germline lookup yields CDR1 SGHNT and CDR2 YYREEE (reference sequence). CDR3 length: 15 amino acids. CDR3 in amino acids: CASSSPGTDNNEQFF. In nucleotides, the CDR3 is TGTGCCAGCAGCTCCCCCGGGACAGACAACAATGAGCAGTTCTTC.

The rearrangement links TRBV6-6 to TRBJ1-6; the match to TRBD1 covers 8 bases. The CDR3 loop spans 14 amino acids. Trimming took 4 bases from V and 6 from J; bases not matched to a gene: 2. Per germline, CDR1 MNHNY and CDR2 SVGAGI (reference sequence). The CDR3: CASSSGQGNSPLHF. Here the CDR3 DNA reads TGTGCCAGCAGTTCCGGACAGGGTAATTCACCCCTCCACTTT.

Here the CDR3 DNA reads TGTGCCAGCAGCCAAGAGGGGACTTCCCAAGAGACCCAGTACTTC. Amino acids: CASSQEGTSQETQYF. The rearrangement links TRBV3-1 (or the pseudogene TRBV3-2) to TRBJ2-5; tentative D call: TRBD2 (6 bases). Germline-derived CDR1 and CDR2 are LGHDT and YNNKEL (reference sequence). The CDR3 consists of 15 residues. Trimming removed 0 bases at V and 1 base at J, with 9 bases between.

V and J are TRBV9 and TRBJ1-3, with a possible D match to TRBD1 (5 bases). V shed 0 bases and J shed 4 bases, with 11 bases lying between them. CDR1 is SGDLS, CDR2 YYNGEE, per germline. The CDR3 covers 15 residues. The CDR3 DNA reads TGTGCCAGCAGCGTAGGTGGGGCTGGCGGAAACACCATATATTTT. Translation gives CASSVGGAGGNTIYF. Complete variable domain (other parts from reference TRBV9 and TRBJ1-3): DSGVTQTPKHLITATGQRVTLRCSPRSGDLSVYWYQQSLDQGLQFLIQYYNGEERAKGNILERFSAQQFPDLHSELNLSSLELGDSALYFCASSVGGAGGNTIYFGEGSWLTVV.

The J gene is TRBJ2-3, the V gene TRBV7-3, with TRBD2 identical over 9 bases. The CDR3 loop spans 14 amino acids. Per germline, CDR1 SGHTA and CDR2 FQGTGA. Germline trimming cut 5 bases from V and 4 bases from J; bases unmatched to any gene: 4. CDR3 sequence reads: CASSLSGSADTQYF. In DNA form, the CDR3 reads TGTGCCAGCAGCCTTAGCGGGAGCGCAGATACGCAGTATTTT.

The chain couples TRBV5-1 to TRBJ1-1; TRBD1 might be the D (5 bases). This CDR3 spans 13 amino acids. Germline loops: CDR1 SGHRS, CDR2 YFSETQ. The V and J ends lost 3 bases and 1 base respectively, with 7 bases between them. CDR3 loop: CASSYTGNTEAFF. CDR3 nucleotide sequence: TGCGCCAGCAGCTATACAGGGAACACTGAAGCTTTCTTT. The full variable domain, completed using reference TRBV5-1 and TRBJ1-1, is KAGVTQTPRYLIKTRGQQVTLSCSPISGHRSVSWYQQTPGQGLQFLFEYFSETQRNKGNFPGRFSGRQFSNSRSEMNVSTLELGDSALYLCASSYTGNTEAFFGQGTRLTVV.

This clone was detected once. The genes are TRBV9 and TRBJ2-2; 8 nucleotides match TRBD1. The germline V gene encodes CDR1 SGDLS and CDR2 YYNGEE. The CDR3 length is 16 residues. Trimming at V came to 4 bases and at J to 5 bases, leaving 10 bases not matched to a gene. The CDR3 region has the DNA TGTGCCAGCAGCTCCCAGGGGGCAACGGGGACCGGGGAGCTGTTTTTT. This sequence encodes CASSSQGATGTGELFF.

V is TRBV30 and J is TRBJ2-3; D is possibly TRBD2 (6 bases). Trimming left V 4 bases short and J 2 bases short, with 19 bases between. The CDR3 has 16 amino acids. Germline V gives CDR1 GTSNPN, CDR2 SVGIG (reference sequence). CDR3 coding DNA: TGTGCCTGGATTCCCGGGCTAGCGCGTTACACAGATACGCAGTATTTT. As protein: CAWIPGLARYTDTQYF.

This chain joins TRBV19 and TRBJ1-5; possible D gene TRBD1, 5 bases. There are 14 residues in the CDR3. Germline V gives CDR1 LNHDA, CDR2 SQIVND (reference sequence). V was clipped by 6 bases and J by 7 bases, with 16 bases between them. The CDR3 DNA sequence: TGTGCCAGTAGCGTCCGGGAGGGGTACCAGCCCCAGCATTTT. Its protein is CASSVREGYQPQHF.

V gene TRBV6-5 combines with J gene TRBJ1-4; D is unclear. Trimming pared 2 bases from V and 0 bases from J, leaving 4 bases between. There are 14 residues in the CDR3. Germline lookup yields CDR1 MNHEY and CDR2 SVGAGI. CDR3 DNA sequence: TGTGCCAGCAGTTACAGCACAACTAATGAAAAACTGTTTTTT. Translated: CASSYSTTNEKLFF.

This rearrangement joins TRBV28 to TRBJ2-1; 13 bases align to TRBD2. The CDR3 is 18 residues long. Germline V gives CDR1 MDHEN, CDR2 SYDVKM. V shed 3 bases and J 9 bases; nucleotides not matched to a gene: 14. The CDR3 DNA follows: TGTGCCAGCAGTTTTCCCTATCGGTGGACTAGCGGGAGTTCTGAGCAGTTCTTC. As protein: CASSFPYRWTSGSSEQFF.